This T cell receptor (beta chain) was observed in a study of T cell changes during pregnancy in multiple sclerosis. Germline V lookup: CDR1 SGDLS, CDR2 YYNGEE. V was pared by 3 bases and J by 4 bases, with 3 bases of the junction left unmatched. The CDR3 contains 13 residues. TCRdb's table, derived via immunoSEQ multiplex PCR, lists solely in-frame clones and lacks some. The sample holds fewer than 55,000 clones, roughly 91% seen once. This chain uses TRBV9 with TRBJ2-7, with 8 positions matching TRBD1. The TCR originated in a female donor in good health, enrolled as a control in a pregnancy study. Source: CD8+ T cells from peripheral blood mononuclear cells, taken after pregnancy. CDR3 sequence (DNA): TGTGCCAGCAGCGCTACAGGGGGGTACGAGCAGTACTTC. Encoded protein: CASSATGGYEQYF.